This T cell receptor (beta chain) was obtained from a study of regulatory T cells in long-lasting Graves disease. TCR beta libraries were built with iRepertoire HTBI primers and Arm-PCR of CDR3 regions. TCRdb ran MiXCR on the multiplex PCR reads and lists one entry per CDR3 protein. The profile shows a few hundred thousand distinct CDR3 sequences, around a sixth of them singletons. Stated time point: newly diagnosed GD, antithyroid drugs for less than 3 months. Extracted PBMC RNA gave rise to the TCR library. With 6 bases clipped from V and 5 bases from J, the junction kept 2 bases outside the gene matches. This CDR3 is 12 amino acids long. CDR1 and CDR2 (germline): SGHTA, FQGNSA. A further study also used this sample, focusing on T cells in Graves' hyperthyroidism and ophthalmopathy.

The source is a woman in her 30s with Graves disease. This chain connects TRBV7-2 to TRBJ2-5, with 8 positions matching TRBD2. The material was peripheral blood mononuclear cells (PBMCs), obtained at new diagnosis, from a patient treated with antithyroid drugs. CDR3 loop: CASRASGETQYF. The DNA of the CDR3 is TGTGCCAGCAGAGCTAGCGGGGAGACCCAGTACTTC.